This note documents a single T cell receptor beta chain sequence. The target antigen is unknown. Libraries were prepared by immunoSEQ multiplex PCR; TCRdb keeps only in-frame clonotypes and omits some of them. The repertoire consists of about 29,000 clones, with 90% occurring once and the leading ten covering less than 7%. The CDR3 totals 14 residues. Trimming left V 5 bases short and J 10 bases short, with 15 bases between. Germline-derived CDR1 and CDR2 are MNHEY and SMNVEV (reference sequence). This record belongs to a study of T cells in tuberculosis. The overall study: Sequenced TCRs come from CD1B-GMM tetramer-binding T cells.

Broader study findings: GMM-specific TCRs were nearer to active tuberculosis alpha repertoires, suggesting expansion. Smaller alpha distances in active tuberculosis partly reflected shorter CDR3-alpha lengths. Samples were chosen by availability of cryopreserved specimens.

The chain joins TRBV27 to TRBJ1-6; no clear D gene. The sample was PBMCs. This TCR derives from a donor between 10 and 35 years old with latent tuberculosis or without tuberculosis infection. The CDR3 coding sequence is TGTGCCAGCAGTCACGGGAGTGAGTTATCACCCCTCCACTTT. Its protein is CASSHGSELSPLHF.